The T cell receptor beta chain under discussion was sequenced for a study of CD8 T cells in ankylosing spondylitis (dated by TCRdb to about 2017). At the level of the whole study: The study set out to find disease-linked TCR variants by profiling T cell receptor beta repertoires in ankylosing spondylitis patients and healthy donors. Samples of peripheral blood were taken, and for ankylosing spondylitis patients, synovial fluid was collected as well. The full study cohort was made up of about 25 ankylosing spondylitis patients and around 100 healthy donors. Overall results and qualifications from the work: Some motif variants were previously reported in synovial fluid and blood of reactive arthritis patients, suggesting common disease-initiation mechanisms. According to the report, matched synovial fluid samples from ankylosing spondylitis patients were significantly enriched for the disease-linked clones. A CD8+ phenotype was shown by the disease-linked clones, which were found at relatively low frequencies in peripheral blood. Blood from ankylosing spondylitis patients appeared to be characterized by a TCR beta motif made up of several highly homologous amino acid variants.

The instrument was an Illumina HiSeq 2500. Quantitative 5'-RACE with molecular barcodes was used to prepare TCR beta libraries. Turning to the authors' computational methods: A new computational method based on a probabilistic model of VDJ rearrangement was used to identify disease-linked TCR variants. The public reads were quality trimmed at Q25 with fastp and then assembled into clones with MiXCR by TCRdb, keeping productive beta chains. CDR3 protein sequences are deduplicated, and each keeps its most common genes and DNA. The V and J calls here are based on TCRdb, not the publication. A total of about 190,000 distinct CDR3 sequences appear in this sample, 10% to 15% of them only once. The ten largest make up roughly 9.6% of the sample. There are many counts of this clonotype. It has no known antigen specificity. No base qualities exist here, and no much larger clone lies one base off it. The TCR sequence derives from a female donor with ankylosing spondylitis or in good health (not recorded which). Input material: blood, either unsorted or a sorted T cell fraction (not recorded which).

CDR3 loop: CASRGALGDPGAKGYGYTF. The nucleotides are TGTGCCAGCAGGGGTGCCTTGGGTGACCCTGGGGCAAAGGGCTATGGCTACACCTTC. This chain is built from TRBV25-1 and TRBJ1-2; the D gene is possibly TRBD1, with 5 bases matching. CDR1 is given as MGHDK and CDR2 as SYGVNS, both from the germline V gene. V gives up 6 bases and J gives up 4 bases, and the segment between their germline ends measures 30 bases. The cysteine opens and the phenylalanine closes a CDR3 of 19 amino acids. The sequence is cut down to CDR3 DNA, 57 bases in frame from base 1.